The 27 T cell receptor beta chains listed next were all sequenced from one sample in a study of T-cell memory formation after mild COVID-19. TCRdb passed the 5' RACE reads through MiXCR, listing each CDR3 protein once. The sample carries about 100,000 distinct CDR3 sequences, approximately 15% recorded once. Material for sequencing was PBMCs or a T cell subset sorted from them (not recorded which). All receptors come from a man between 18 and 35 years old who had mild COVID-19 (a few samples of this study predate the infection). Cell type and time point are not known.

This clonotype was seen only a few times. The chain has TRBV12-3 or TRBV12-4 and TRBJ2-3; 9 bases agree with TRBD2. Trimming at V came to 6 bases and at J to 0 bases, leaving 4 bases not matched to a gene. This CDR3 has 15 amino acids. CDR3 loop: CASRGTSQSTDTQYF. The CDR3 bases are TGTGCCAGCAGGGGGACTAGCCAAAGCACAGATACGCAGTATTTT.

The sample holds many counts of this clonotype. The chain has TRBV20-1 and TRBJ1-2; TRBD1 matches at 9 bases. CDR1 and CDR2 (germline): DFQATT, SNEGSKA (reference sequence). The V gene end was trimmed by 3 bases and the J gene end by 1 base; junction bases not matched to a gene: 9. The CDR3 contains 16 residues. The CDR3 coding sequence is TGCAGTGCTAGGGGGCCGGGACAGGGAAATAACTATGGCTACACCTTC. This encodes CSARGPGQGNNYGYTF.

V is TRBV7-2 and J is TRBJ2-1; TRBD1 agrees at 9 bases. With V trimmed by 4 bases and J by 6 bases, 4 bases remained unmatched. The CDR3 has 14 residues. The germline V gene encodes CDR1 SGHTA and CDR2 FQGNSA. Here the CDR3 reads CASSWTGAANEQFF. DNA of the CDR3: TGTGCCAGCAGCTGGACAGGGGCCGCCAATGAGCAGTTCTTC.

This clonotype was seen at least ten times. The V call is TRBV4-1, the J call TRBJ2-3; D is perhaps TRBD1 (5 bases). V gave up 5 bases and J gave up 2 bases, with 17 bases separating them. This CDR3 has 16 residues. In germline, CDR1 is MGHRA, CDR2 YSYEKL. This CDR3 is CASSSTGRGLTDTQYF. The DNA for the CDR3 is TGCGCCAGCAGCTCAACCGGAAGGGGTCTCACAGATACGCAGTATTTT.

The V gene is TRBV20-1, the J gene TRBJ1-2; weak D call: TRBD1 (5 bases). The germline gives CDR1 DFQATT, CDR2 SNEGSKA (reference sequence). V shed 0 bases and J shed 6 bases, with 14 bases lying between them. The CDR3 has 14 residues. In DNA form, the CDR3 reads TGCAGTGCTAGAGATCGAACAGGATTAAATGGCTACACCTTC. This gives the protein CSARDRTGLNGYTF.

The rearrangement links TRBV21-1 to TRBJ2-7; TRBD1, as called in the table, went unchecked against the DNA. TRBV21-1 has pseudogene status. The CDR3 is 17 amino acids. For the CDR3, the DNA is TGTGCCAGCAGCAAAAAGTATGGGGCACGGATCTCCTACGAGCAGTACTTC. It is translated as CASSKKYGARISYEQYF.

The chain combines TRBV3-1 with TRBJ2-1; 10 nucleotides align to TRBD2. With V trimmed by 4 bases and J by 9 bases, 6 bases remained unmatched. This CDR3 region has 14 residues. Germline CDR1 and CDR2: LGHDT and YNNKEL (reference sequence). The CDR3 DNA is TGTGCCAGCAGCCGAGCGGGGGGGGAGTTTGAGCAGTTCTTC. Protein sequence: CASSRAGGEFEQFF.

This chain connects TRBV5-1 to TRBJ1-1; no clear D gene. Germline V gene data show CDR1 as SGHRS and CDR2 as YFSETQ. V gave up 4 bases and J gave up 4 bases, with 14 bases separating them. The CDR3 covers 14 residues. The CDR3 reads CASSPLRHITEAFF. CDR3 coding DNA: TGCGCCAGCAGCCCTCTTAGACATATCACTGAAGCTTTCTTT.

This clonotype was counted a few times. The chain recombines TRBV10-1 with TRBJ1-1; no definite D call. CDR1 is WNHNN, CDR2 SYGVQD, per germline (reference sequence). This CDR3 is 10 amino acids long. The V gene lost 11 bases and the J gene lost 8 bases, with 12 bases spanning the gap. CDR3 region: CAPTEEEAFF. The CDR3, as DNA: TGCGCCCCAACCGAGGAAGAAGCTTTCTTT.

This clonotype was counted ten times or more. The chain is built from TRBV20-1 and TRBJ2-5; tentatively, D is TRBD1 or TRBD2 (6 bases each). Trimming left V 0 bases short and J 0 bases short, with 20 bases between. The CDR3 extends over 18 amino acids. Germline V gene data show CDR1 as DFQATT and CDR2 as SNEGSKA (reference sequence). The CDR3 DNA reads as TGCAGTGCTAGAGATCTTGAGGGGGGTTCGACGCACCAAGAGACCCAGTACTTC. Protein product: CSARDLEGGSTHQETQYF.

The V call is TRBV20-1, the J call TRBJ2-7; 9 bases agree with TRBD2. This CDR3 has 14 residues. The germline CDR1 and CDR2 sequences are DFQATT and SNEGSKA (reference sequence). V shed 6 bases, J shed 0 bases, and the junction held 6 bases outside the gene matches. CDR3 in amino acids: CSAVGSGSSYEQYV. The CDR3 nucleotides are TGCAGTGCCGTGGGTAGCGGGAGCTCCTACGAGCAGTACGTC.

The chain employs TRBV27 and TRBJ2-1; D ambiguous. V lost 4 bases and J lost 4, with 11 bases in between. In germline, CDR1 is MNHEY, CDR2 SMNVEV (reference sequence). CDR3 length equals 14 residues. CDR3 DNA sequence: TGTGCCAGCAGTTCTATTGAGTTGTACAATGAGCAGTTCTTC. Its protein product is CASSSIELYNEQFF.

V gene TRBV9 combines with J gene TRBJ1-2; D gene unclear. Trimming left V 2 bases short and J 11 bases short, with 10 bases between. Germline CDR1 reads SGDLS; CDR2 reads YYNGEE. The CDR3 has 11 amino acids. This CDR3 is CASSVYGFYTF. The CDR3 coding sequence is TGTGCCAGCAGCGTTTACGGCTTTTACACCTTC.

The J gene is TRBJ1-2, the V gene TRBV29-1; D ambiguous. The CDR3 contains 12 residues. The V end was cut by 4 bases, the J end by 4 bases, with 10 bases between. CDR1 SQVTM and CDR2 ANQGSEA come from the germline V gene. As DNA, the CDR3 is TGCAGCGTTGCGCACAACGCCTATGGCTACACCTTC. Protein product: CSVAHNAYGYTF.

In its sample, this clonotype was seen a few times. V gene TRBV14 combines with J gene TRBJ2-7; D ambiguous. Deletions cut 2 bases from V and 0 bases from J, with 8 bases between. In germline, CDR1 is SGHDN, CDR2 FVKESK. CDR3 size: 14 residues. CDR3 amino acids: CASSQFDNSYEQYF. CDR3 nucleotides: TGTGCCAGCAGCCAATTTGACAACTCCTACGAGCAGTACTTC.

The CDR3 here is CASSPLNLTEAFF. As DNA, the CDR3 is TGTGCCAGCTCACCCCTGAACTTAACGGAAGCTTTCTTT. The rearrangement uses TRBV18 and TRBJ1-1; D gene ambiguous. With 3 bases removed from V and 8 bases from J, the gap between germline ends came to 13 bases. CDR3 length equals 13 residues. Per germline, CDR1 KGHSH and CDR2 LQKENI.

The chain has TRBV6-5 and TRBJ2-5; TRBD1 matches 9 bases. The CDR3 has 15 amino acids. Germline V gene data show CDR1 as MNHEY and CDR2 as SVGAGI. With V trimmed by 5 bases and J by 5 bases, 9 bases remained unmatched. The CDR3 protein is CASSPPTGGWETQYF. CDR3 DNA: TGTGCCAGCAGTCCCCCGACAGGGGGGTGGGAGACCCAGTACTTC.

This clonotype has only a few counts. The rearrangement links TRBV29-1 to TRBJ2-2; perhaps TRBD2 as D (6 bases). Germline assignment: CDR1 SQVTM and CDR2 ANQGSEA. Trimming stripped 7 bases from V and 6 bases from J, with 15 bases between. The CDR3 loop spans 13 amino acids. The CDR3 spells CSAPGGVAGELFF. CDR3 nucleotides: TGCAGCGCTCCTGGCGGGGTAGCCGGGGAGCTGTTTTTT.

This clonotype was seen many times. V and J are TRBV19 and TRBJ2-3, with 7 nucleotides matching TRBD1. This CDR3 is 11 amino acids long. V gave up 7 bases and J gave up 11 bases; unmatched junction bases: 6. CDR1 and CDR2 from the germline V gene are LNHDA and SQIVND (reference sequence). Written as DNA, the CDR3 is TGTGCCAGTAATTCGAGGGACAGGCAGTATTTT. Its protein product is CASNSRDRQYF.

This clonotype has ten or more counts. The chain uses TRBV24-1 and TRBJ2-2; D perhaps matches TRBD2 (5 bases). Deletions cut 5 bases from V and 6 bases from J, with 9 bases between. Germline CDR1 and CDR2: KGHDR and SFDVKD. The CDR3 is made up of 13 amino acids. CDR3 nucleotide sequence: TGTGCCACCAGTGCTAGCTGGCCCGGGGAGCTGTTTTTT. This sequence encodes CATSASWPGELFF.

This clonotype has more than one count but fewer than ten. The rearrangement uses TRBV7-2 and TRBJ2-3; D not certain. Germline V gene lookup returns CDR1 SGHTA and CDR2 FQGNSA. The CDR3 is 10 amino acids. Trimming shortened V by 7 bases and J by 3 bases, and 2 bases separated the two germline ends. The CDR3 nucleotides read TGTGCCAGCAAGACAGATACGCAGTATTTT. The encoded protein is CASKTDTQYF.

This clonotype was observed a few times. This chain uses TRBV7-6 with TRBJ2-1; weak D call: TRBD1 (6 bases). Trimming took off 5 bases at V and 3 bases at J, with 11 bases between the two ends. This CDR3 contains 14 residues. Germline-derived CDR1 and CDR2 are SGHVS and FNYEAQ. The CDR3 DNA reads as TGTGCCAGCAGCCAAACACAGGGCTACAATGAGCAGTTCTTC. Translation: CASSQTQGYNEQFF.

The genes are TRBV7-8 and TRBJ2-1; the match to TRBD2 covers 11 bases. V trimming: 1 base; J trimming: 12 bases; junction bases outside the gene matches: 14. CDR1 is SGHVS, CDR2 FQNEAQ, per germline. The length of the CDR3 is 17 residues. CDR3 in DNA: TGTGCCAGCAGCTTAGTGTGTAGCGGGGGGGCCTCCAGTGGGCAGTTCTTC. Its protein is CASSLVCSGGASSGQFF.

This clonotype showed up just a few times. The genes are TRBV20-1 and TRBJ2-1; TRBD2 might be the D (6 bases). Germline loops: CDR1 DFQATT, CDR2 SNEGSKA (reference sequence). The CDR3 loop spans 18 amino acids. The V and J ends lost 0 bases and 0 bases respectively, with 18 bases between them. The CDR3 spells CSARDILKGTPSYNEQFF. The CDR3 DNA reads as TGCAGTGCTAGAGATATCCTCAAGGGGACTCCCTCCTACAATGAGCAGTTCTTC.

This clonotype was observed many times. This chain uses TRBV7-6 with TRBJ2-2, with D unresolved. CDR3 length: 13 residues. Germline assignment: CDR1 SGHVS and CDR2 FNYEAQ. The V gene lost 3 bases and the J gene lost 10 bases, with 12 bases spanning the gap. CDR3: CASSLGPEEELFF. The CDR3 nucleotides read TGTGCCAGCAGCTTGGGCCCCGAGGAGGAGCTGTTTTTT.

At least ten counts were recorded for this clonotype. This chain uses TRBV7-9 with TRBJ2-7, with TRBD1 matching 8 bases. There are 15 residues in the CDR3. CDR1 is SEHNR, CDR2 FQNEAQ, per germline (reference sequence). V lost 1 base to trimming and J lost 2 bases; unmatched junction nucleotides: 4. CDR3 protein: CASSLEAGGTYEQYF. CDR3 nucleotides: TGTGCCAGCAGCTTAGAGGCAGGGGGCACCTACGAGCAGTACTTC. The full variable domain, its missing parts supplied by reference TRBV7-9 and TRBJ2-7, is DTGVSQNPRHKITKRGQNVTFRCDPISEHNRLYWYRQTLGQGPEFLTYFQNEAQLEKSRLLSDRFSAERPKGSFSTLEIQRTEQGDSAMYLCASSLEAGGTYEQYFGPGTRLTVT.

This rearrangement joins TRBV7-9 to TRBJ2-2, with D unresolved. CDR1 SEHNR and CDR2 FQNEAQ come from the germline V gene (reference sequence). The CDR3 sequence is 12 residues long. The ends were cut back, 2 bases at V and 6 bases at J, with 4 bases in the middle. CDR3 residues: CASSLISGELFF. CDR3 in DNA: TGTGCCAGCAGCTTAATCTCCGGGGAGCTGTTTTTT.